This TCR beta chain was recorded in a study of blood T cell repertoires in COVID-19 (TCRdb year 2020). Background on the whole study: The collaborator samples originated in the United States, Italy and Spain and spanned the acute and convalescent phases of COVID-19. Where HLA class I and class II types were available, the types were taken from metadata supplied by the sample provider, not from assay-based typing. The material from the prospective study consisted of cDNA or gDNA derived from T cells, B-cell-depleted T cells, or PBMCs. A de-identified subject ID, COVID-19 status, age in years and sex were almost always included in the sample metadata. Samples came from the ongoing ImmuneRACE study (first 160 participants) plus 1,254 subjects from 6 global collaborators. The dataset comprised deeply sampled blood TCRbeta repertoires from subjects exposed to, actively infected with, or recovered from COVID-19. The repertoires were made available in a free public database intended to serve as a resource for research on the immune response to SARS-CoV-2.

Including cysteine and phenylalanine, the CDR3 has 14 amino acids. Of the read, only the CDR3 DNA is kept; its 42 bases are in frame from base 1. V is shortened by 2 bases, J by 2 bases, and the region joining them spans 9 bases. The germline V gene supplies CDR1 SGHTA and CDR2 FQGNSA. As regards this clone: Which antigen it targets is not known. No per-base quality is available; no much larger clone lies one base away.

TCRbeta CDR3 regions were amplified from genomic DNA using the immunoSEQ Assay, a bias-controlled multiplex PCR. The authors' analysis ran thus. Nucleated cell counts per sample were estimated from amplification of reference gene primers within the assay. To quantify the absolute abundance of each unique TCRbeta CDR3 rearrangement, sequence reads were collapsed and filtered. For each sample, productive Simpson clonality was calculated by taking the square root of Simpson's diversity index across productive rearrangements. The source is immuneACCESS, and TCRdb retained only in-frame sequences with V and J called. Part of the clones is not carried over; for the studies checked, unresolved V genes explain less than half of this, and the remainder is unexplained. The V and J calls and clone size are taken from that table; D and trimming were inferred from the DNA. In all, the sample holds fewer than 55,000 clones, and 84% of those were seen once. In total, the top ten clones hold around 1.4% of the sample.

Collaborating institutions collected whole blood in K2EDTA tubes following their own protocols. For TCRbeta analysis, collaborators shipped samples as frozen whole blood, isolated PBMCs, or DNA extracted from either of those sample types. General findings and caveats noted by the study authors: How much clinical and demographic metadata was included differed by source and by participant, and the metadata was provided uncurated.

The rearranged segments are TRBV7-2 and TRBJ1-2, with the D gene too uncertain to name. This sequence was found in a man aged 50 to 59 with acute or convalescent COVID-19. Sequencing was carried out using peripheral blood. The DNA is TGTGCCAGCAGCTTACGGGAGGGAAACTATGGCTACACCTTC. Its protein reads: CASSLREGNYGYTF.